This TCR beta chain was retrieved from a study of response to subunit inactivated influenza vaccine. TCRdb analysed the RT-PCR reads with MiXCR anew, one entry per CDR3 protein. The data show 710,000 or so distinct CDR3 sequences, with around 14% seen just once and 11% held by the top ten. The CDR3 has 14 residues. With 3 bases clipped from V and 5 bases from J, the junction kept 3 bases outside the gene matches. In its sample, this clonotype was seen a few times. The input for sequencing was PBMCs from blood, taken about 12 days after vaccination. This chain joins TRBV12-3 or TRBV12-4 and TRBJ2-1; 8 nucleotides align to TRBD2. The receptor's source is a man in his fifties who received an inactivated influenza vaccine. The CDR3 loop reads CASSLGTSHNEQFF. The CDR3 coding sequence is TGTGCCAGCAGTTTGGGGACTAGTCACAATGAGCAGTTCTTC.